Below, 6 T cell receptor beta chains from the same sample are listed, as sequenced in a study of blood T cell repertoires in COVID-19. Libraries were prepared by immunoSEQ multiplex PCR; TCRdb keeps only in-frame clonotypes and omits some of them. The data show about 100,000 clones, with around four fifths seen just once and 9% to 13% held by the top ten. Material for sequencing was peripheral blood. Receptors were obtained from a woman aged 70-85 years with acute or convalescent COVID-19.

The rearrangement links TRBV6-2 or TRBV6-3 to TRBJ1-5; D perhaps matches TRBD1 (5 bases). Germline-derived CDR1 and CDR2 are MNHEY and SVGEGT. The V end lost 0 bases, the J end lost 6 bases, and 6 bases lay between the germline ends. The CDR3 has 13 residues. The CDR3 nucleotides are TGTGCCAGCAGTTACTCAAGGGGTCAGCCCCAGCATTTT. Protein sequence: CASSYSRGQPQHF.

This rearrangement joins TRBV27 to TRBJ1-2; 7 bases fit TRBD1. Per germline, CDR1 MNHEY and CDR2 SMNVEV (reference sequence). Trimming removed 6 bases from V and 5 bases from J; junction bases left unmatched: 6. CDR3 length: 13 amino acids. This chain's CDR3 is CASSRGGQYGYTF. CDR3 DNA: TGTGCCAGCAGCAGAGGGGGCCAGTATGGCTACACCTTC.

The chain joins TRBV5-1 to TRBJ1-2; 12 positions agree with TRBD1. The CDR3 sequence is 14 residues long. Germline values: CDR1 SGHRS, CDR2 YFSETQ. J was trimmed by 6 bases and V by 4 bases; bases with no gene match: 4. The CDR3 reads CASSPGQGAHGYTF. As DNA, the CDR3 is TGCGCCAGCAGCCCGGGACAGGGGGCCCATGGCTACACCTTC.

This clone has a handful of counts. The V gene is TRBV6-5, the J gene TRBJ1-6, with a weak D call TRBD1 (6 bases). Germline V gives CDR1 MNHEY, CDR2 SVGAGI. CDR3 length equals 15 residues. The ends were cut back, 7 bases at V and 7 bases at J, with 17 bases in the middle. The CDR3 DNA follows: TGTGCCAGCACTACCTACAGGGTTGGAAATTCACCCCTCCACTTT. As protein: CASTTYRVGNSPLHF.

This chain joins TRBV6-5 and TRBJ2-7; D gene unclear. CDR3 length: 11 amino acids. The V gene's germline CDR1 is MNHEY and CDR2 SVGAGI. Deletions cut 2 bases from V and 4 bases from J, with 3 bases between. CDR3 amino acids: CASSYLYEQYF. The CDR3 DNA reads TGTGCCAGCAGTTACCTTTACGAGCAGTACTTC.

The V gene is TRBV24-1, the J gene TRBJ2-5; the match to TRBD2 covers 14 bases. Germline V gives CDR1 KGHDR, CDR2 SFDVKD. The CDR3 is made up of 16 amino acids. Trimming removed 4 bases from V and 5 bases from J; junction bases left unmatched: 5. CDR3 sequence (DNA): TGTGCCACCAGTGACCCCGGACTAGCGGGGGGCGAGACCCAGTACTTC. Translated, it gives CATSDPGLAGGETQYF.